The next 9 T cell receptor beta chains were all read from a single sample in a study of regulatory T cells in long-lasting Graves disease. Time point indicated: newly diagnosed GD, antithyroid drugs for less than 3 months. RNA extracted from PBMCs served as the sequencing template. Assembly of TCR beta libraries relied on iRepertoire HTBI primers together with Arm-PCR of CDR3 regions. TCRdb passed the multiplex PCR reads through MiXCR, listing each CDR3 protein once. The data show around 240,000 distinct CDR3 sequences, 15% to 20% seen once. A further study also used this sample, focusing on T cells in Graves' hyperthyroidism and ophthalmopathy.

The specimen comprised peripheral blood mononuclear cells (PBMCs), sampled at new diagnosis, from a patient treated with antithyroid drugs. These receptors were obtained from a woman younger than 45 with Graves disease.

This clonotype was observed at least ten times. The chain uses TRBV3-1 and TRBJ1-2; tentatively, D is TRBD1 (6 bases). The CDR3 length is 11 residues. Germline V lookup: CDR1 LGHDT, CDR2 YNNKEL (reference sequence). Trimming removed 5 bases at V and 10 bases at J, with 11 bases between. The CDR3 nucleotides are TGTGCCAGCAGCTTTAGGACAGCCTACACCTTC. Translated, it gives CASSFRTAYTF.

The genes are TRBV4-1 and TRBJ1-5, with TRBD1 matching over 8 bases. Per the germline V gene, CDR1 is MGHRA and CDR2 is YSYEKL. The CDR3 is 16 amino acids. J lost 5 bases, V lost 4 bases, and 10 bases had no gene match. This CDR3 is CASSLPMGQDDQPQHF. DNA of the CDR3: TGCGCCAGCAGCCTCCCAATGGGACAGGATGATCAGCCCCAGCATTTT.

This clonotype has a count of ten or more. This sequence joins TRBV6-2 or TRBV6-3 and TRBJ2-1, with D perhaps TRBD1 (5 bases). V gave up 4 bases and J gave up 7 bases, with 11 bases separating them. The CDR3 covers 13 residues. The germline CDR1 and CDR2 sequences are MNHEY and SVGEGT. The DNA for the CDR3 is TGTGCCAGCAGTTTAGGACACCAAAATGAGCAGTTCTTC. Translation gives CASSLGHQNEQFF.

This clonotype occurred many times. V and J are TRBV20-1 and TRBJ2-3; maybe TRBD1 (6 bases). This CDR3 is 13 amino acids long. Trimming stripped 6 bases from V and 5 bases from J, with 15 bases between. Germline V gene data show CDR1 as DFQATT and CDR2 as SNEGSKA (reference sequence). The CDR3 sequence: CSAKVGAEDTQYF. The CDR3 DNA reads as TGCAGTGCCAAGGTGGGGGCTGAAGATACGCAGTATTTT.

In this sample, this clonotype turned up a few times. This chain connects TRBV14 to TRBJ2-7; 10 nucleotides agree with TRBD1. The J segment lost 3 bases and the V segment lost 4 bases, leaving 9 bases of the junction unmatched. CDR3 length: 16 amino acids. Germline CDR1 reads SGHDN; CDR2 reads FVKESK. This chain's CDR3 is CASSPLPGTGVYEQYF. The CDR3 DNA follows: TGTGCCAGCAGCCCTCTCCCCGGGACAGGGGTCTACGAGCAGTACTTC. Full variable domain (missing parts from reference TRBV14 and TRBJ2-7): EAGVTQFPSHSVIEKGQTVTLRCDPISGHDNLYWYRRVMGKEIKFLLHFVKESKQDESGMPNNRFLAERTGGTYSTLKVQPAELEDSGVYFCASSPLPGTGVYEQYFGPGTRLTVT.

The J gene is TRBJ1-1, the V gene TRBV5-1; 7 bases map to TRBD1. This CDR3 is 12 amino acids long. CDR1 and CDR2 from the germline V gene are SGHRS and YFSETQ. Trimming removed 5 bases from V and 6 bases from J; junction bases left unmatched: 4. CDR3 protein: CASSHGTAEAFF. CDR3 DNA sequence: TGCGCCAGCAGTCACGGGACAGCTGAAGCTTTCTTT.

In this sample, this clonotype turned up many times. V is TRBV20-1 and J is TRBJ2-5; 8 bases match TRBD2. V dropped 6 bases and J dropped 2; count of bases not matched to a gene: 5. The CDR3 has 13 amino acids. Germline assignment: CDR1 DFQATT and CDR2 SNEGSKA (reference sequence). CDR3 bases: TGCAGTGCATATTTAGCGGGGCAAGAGACCCAGTACTTC. It specifies CSAYLAGQETQYF.

This clonotype was seen ten or more times. The CDR3 sequence is CASSQDRTGGGYTF. DNA for the CDR3: TGTGCCAGCAGCCAAGATCGGACAGGGGGGGGCTACACCTTC. This chain connects TRBV3-1 to TRBJ1-2; 10 nucleotides match TRBD1. The CDR3 has 14 residues. Per germline, CDR1 LGHDT and CDR2 YNNKEL (reference sequence). V was clipped by 0 bases and J by 8 bases; unmatched bases: 3.

This clonotype has ten or more counts. CDR3 DNA: TGCGCCAGCAGCTCACTAACACGAGATTGGGACAATGAGCAGTTCTTC. Translated: CASSSLTRDWDNEQFF. V is TRBV5-1 and J is TRBJ2-1, with no clear D. Germline V gene sequence: CDR1 SGHRS, CDR2 YFSETQ. Between the trimmed V and J ends, which lost 3 bases and 5 bases, there was a span of 18 bases. The CDR3 is 16 residues long. Together with reference TRBV5-1 and TRBJ2-1, the CDR3 gives the full variable domain: KAGVTQTPRYLIKTRGQQVTLSCSPISGHRSVSWYQQTPGQGLQFLFEYFSETQRNKGNFPGRFSGRQFSNSRSEMNVSTLELGDSALYLCASSSLTRDWDNEQFFGPGTRLTVL.